A single T cell receptor (beta chain) is shown here with its context. No antigen is known for it. These data are taken from a study of molecular identifiers for immune sequencing clone quantification. Whole-study context: In replicates, RNA taken from approximately 20,000 or 98,000 naive CD8 cells was divided five ways, and four portions underwent sequencing. Points from the study as a whole: The study found clones above 20 RNA copies held over 98% of effector molecules and under 1% in naive cells.

TCRdb re-called the PCR reads with MiXCR, one entry per CDR3 protein. The table records about half a million distinct CDR3 sequences, roughly 25% of them present only once. The sequence was obtained from a human donor in good health. Some libraries in this study had Jurkat cell RNA spiked in. Specimen: naive CD8+ T cells from blood, with Jurkat cell RNA spiked in. Described subset: FACS-sorted CD8+CD4-CCR7+CD45RA+ naive T cells.

The CDR3 coding sequence is TGTGCCAGCAGCCAAGGACTAGCGGAGGAGCAGTACTTC. It codes for CASSQGLAEEQYF. This chain uses TRBV4-2 with TRBJ2-7; 9 positions match TRBD2. The CDR3 is 13 residues long. Germline CDR1 LGHNA, CDR2 YNFKEQ. With V trimmed by 1 base and J by 7 bases, 2 bases remained unmatched.